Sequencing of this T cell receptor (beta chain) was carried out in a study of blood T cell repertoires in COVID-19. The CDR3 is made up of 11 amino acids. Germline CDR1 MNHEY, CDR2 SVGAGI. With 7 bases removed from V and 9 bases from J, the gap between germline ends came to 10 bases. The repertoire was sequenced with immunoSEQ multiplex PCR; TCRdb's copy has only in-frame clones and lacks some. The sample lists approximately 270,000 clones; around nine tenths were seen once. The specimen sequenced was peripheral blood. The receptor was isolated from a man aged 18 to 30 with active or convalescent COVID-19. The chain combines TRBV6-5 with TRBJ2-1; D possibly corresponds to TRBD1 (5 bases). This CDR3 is CASIRVREQFF. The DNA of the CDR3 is TGTGCCAGCATCAGGGTCCGTGAGCAGTTCTTC.